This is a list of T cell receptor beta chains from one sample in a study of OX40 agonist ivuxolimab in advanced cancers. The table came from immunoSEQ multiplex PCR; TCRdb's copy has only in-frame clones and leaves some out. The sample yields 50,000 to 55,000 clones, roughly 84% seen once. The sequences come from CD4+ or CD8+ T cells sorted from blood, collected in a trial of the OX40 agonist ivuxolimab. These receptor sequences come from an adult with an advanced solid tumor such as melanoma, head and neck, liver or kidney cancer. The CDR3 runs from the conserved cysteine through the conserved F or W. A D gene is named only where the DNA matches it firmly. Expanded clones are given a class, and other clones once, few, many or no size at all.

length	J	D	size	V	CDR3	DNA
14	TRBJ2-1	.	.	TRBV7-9	CASSLGGGYNEQFF	TGTGCCAGCAGCTTAGGAGGAGGCTACAATGAGCAGTTCTTC
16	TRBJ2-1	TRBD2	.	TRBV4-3	CASSQDPGGTYNEQFF	TGCGCCAGCAGCCAAGATCCGGGAGGTACCTACAATGAGCAGTTCTTC
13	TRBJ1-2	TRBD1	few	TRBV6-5	CASSYGTGLSYTF	TGTGCCAGCAGTTACGGGACAGGGCTAAGCTACACCTTC
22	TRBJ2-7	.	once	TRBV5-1	CASSLGGTFALGQPATSYEQYF	TGCGCCAGCAGCTTGGGTGGAACTTTTGCCCTAGGACAGCCCGCAACTTCCTACGAGCAGTACTTC
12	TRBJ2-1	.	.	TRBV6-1	CASSLFLGEQFF	TGTGCCAGCAGTCTGTTCCTGGGTGAGCAGTTCTTC
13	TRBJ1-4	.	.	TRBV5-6	CASSSPSGEKLFF	TGTGCCAGCAGCTCCCCAAGCGGGGAAAAACTGTTTTTT
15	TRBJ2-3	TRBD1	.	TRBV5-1	CASSVGGAATDTQYF	TGCGCCAGCAGTGTAGGGGGCGCCGCAACAGATACGCAGTATTTT
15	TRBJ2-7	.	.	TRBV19	CASMSGPMGSYEQYF	TGTGCCAGTATGTCGGGCCCCATGGGCTCCTACGAGCAGTACTTC
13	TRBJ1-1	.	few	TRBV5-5	CASSAHGNTEAFF	TGTGCCAGCAGCGCTCACGGGAACACTGAAGCTTTCTTT
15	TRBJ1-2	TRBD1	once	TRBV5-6	CASSASTGGNYGYTF	TGTGCCAGCAGCGCATCGACAGGGGGGAACTATGGCTACACCTTC
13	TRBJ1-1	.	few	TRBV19	CASSATVNTEAFF	TGTGCCAGTAGCGCGACAGTGAACACTGAAGCTTTCTTT
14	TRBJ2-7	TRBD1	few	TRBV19	CASGETGFSYEQYF	TGTGCCAGTGGGGAGACAGGGTTCTCCTACGAGCAGTACTTC
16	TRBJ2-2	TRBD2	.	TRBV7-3	CASSLSRLAVGGELFF	TGTGCCAGCAGCTTAAGTCGGCTAGCGGTCGGCGGGGAGCTGTTTTTT
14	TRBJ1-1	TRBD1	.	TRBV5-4	CASSPGQMNTEAFF	TGTGCCAGCAGCCCGGGACAGATGAACACTGAAGCTTTCTTT
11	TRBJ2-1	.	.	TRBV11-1	CASSLDNEQFF	TGTGCCAGCAGCTTAGACAATGAGCAGTTCTTC
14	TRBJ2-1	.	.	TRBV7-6	CASSGRTLNNEQFF	TGTGCCAGCAGCGGACGGACGTTAAACAATGAGCAGTTCTTC
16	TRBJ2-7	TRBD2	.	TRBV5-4	CASSLVSAGGRYEQYF	TGTGCCAGCAGCTTGGTTTCAGCGGGAGGGCGTTACGAGCAGTACTTC
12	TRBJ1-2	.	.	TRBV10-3	CAVESPNYGYTF	TGTGCCGTTGAGAGCCCAAACTATGGCTACACCTTC
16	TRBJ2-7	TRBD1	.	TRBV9	CASSVDGTASSYEQYF	TGTGCCAGCAGCGTGGACGGGACAGCGAGCTCCTACGAGCAGTACTTC
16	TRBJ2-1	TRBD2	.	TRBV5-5	CASSPAFSGILYEQFF	TGTGCCAGCAGCCCGGCCTTTAGCGGGATCCTTTATGAGCAGTTCTTC
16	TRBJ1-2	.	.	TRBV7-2	CASSLSTQVRWDGYTF	TGTGCCAGCAGCTTAAGTACACAGGTGCGATGGGATGGCTACACCTTC
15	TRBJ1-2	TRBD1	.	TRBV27	CASSPRTGGYYGYTF	TGTGCCAGCAGCCCAAGGACAGGGGGGTACTATGGCTACACCTTC
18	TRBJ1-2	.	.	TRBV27	CASKLGGIGANRLYGYTF	TGTGCCAGCAAACTTGGGGGAATAGGCGCTAACCGCCTCTATGGCTACACCTTC
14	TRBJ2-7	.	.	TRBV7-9	CASSLMGTGREQYF	TGTGCCAGCAGCTTAATGGGTACCGGGCGGGAGCAGTACTTC
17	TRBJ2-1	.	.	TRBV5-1	CASSLYVPPLVYNEQFF	TGCGCCAGCAGCTTGTACGTTCCCCCACTCGTCTACAATGAGCAGTTCTTC
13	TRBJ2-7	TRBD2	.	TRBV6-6	CASRAGGSYEQYF	TGTGCCAGCAGAGCGGGAGGCTCCTACGAGCAGTACTTC
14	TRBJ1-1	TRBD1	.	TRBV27	CASRNRGLGTEAFF	TGTGCCAGCAGGAACAGGGGGTTGGGCACTGAAGCTTTCTTT
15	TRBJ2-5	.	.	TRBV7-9	CASSPLGSEVETQYF	TGTGCCAGCAGCCCCCTGGGGAGCGAGGTCGAGACCCAGTACTTC
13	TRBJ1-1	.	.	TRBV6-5	CASSPPQGGQAFF	TGTGCCAGCAGTCCCCCCCAGGGAGGGCAAGCTTTCTTT
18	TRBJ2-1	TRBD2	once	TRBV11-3	CASSPGRGRADSYNEQFF	TGTGCCAGCAGCCCCGGACGCGGGAGGGCCGACTCCTACAATGAGCAGTTCTTC
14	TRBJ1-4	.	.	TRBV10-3	CAISRGRGEEKLFF	TGTGCCATCAGTCGAGGGAGGGGTGAGGAAAAACTGTTTTTT
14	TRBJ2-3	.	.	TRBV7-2	CASSLGTSTDTQYF	TGTGCCAGCAGCTTAGGGACCAGCACAGATACGCAGTATTTT
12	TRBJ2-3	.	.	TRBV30	CAWSLTTDTQYF	TGTGCCTGGAGTTTAACCACAGATACGCAGTATTTT